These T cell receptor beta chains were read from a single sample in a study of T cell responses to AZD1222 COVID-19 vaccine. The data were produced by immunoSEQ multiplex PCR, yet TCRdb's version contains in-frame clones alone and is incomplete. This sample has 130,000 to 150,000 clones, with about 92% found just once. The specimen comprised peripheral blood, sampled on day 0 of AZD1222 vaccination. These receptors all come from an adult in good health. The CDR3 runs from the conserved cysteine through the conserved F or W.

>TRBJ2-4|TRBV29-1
CSVEGGTAKNIQYF
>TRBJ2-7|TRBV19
CASSIGGPAEQYF
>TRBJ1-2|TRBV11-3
CASSFGTGKGYTF
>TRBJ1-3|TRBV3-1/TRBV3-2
CASSRQAPSSGNTIYF
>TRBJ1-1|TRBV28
CASSFNRPNTEAFF
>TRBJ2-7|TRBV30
CAWSGLNSYEQYF
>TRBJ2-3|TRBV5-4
CASSLVSTDTQYF
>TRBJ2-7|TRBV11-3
CASSPAGGIEFEQYF
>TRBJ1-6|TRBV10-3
CAISDRLNSPLHF
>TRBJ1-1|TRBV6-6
CASSPSQGPRPEAFF
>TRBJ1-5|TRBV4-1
CASSQGGGVPGQVNQPQHF